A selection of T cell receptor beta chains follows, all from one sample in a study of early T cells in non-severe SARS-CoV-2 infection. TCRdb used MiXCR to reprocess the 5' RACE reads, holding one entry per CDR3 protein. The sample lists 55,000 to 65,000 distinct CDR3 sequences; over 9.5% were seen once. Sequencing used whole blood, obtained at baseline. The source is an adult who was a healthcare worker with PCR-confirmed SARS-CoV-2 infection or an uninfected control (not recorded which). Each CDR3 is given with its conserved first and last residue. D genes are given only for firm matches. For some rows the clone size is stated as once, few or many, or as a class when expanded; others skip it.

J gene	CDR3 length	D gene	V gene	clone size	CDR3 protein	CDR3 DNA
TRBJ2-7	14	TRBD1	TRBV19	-	CASRRQGDSYEQYF	TGTGCCAGTAGACGACAGGGCGACTCCTACGAGCAGTACTTC
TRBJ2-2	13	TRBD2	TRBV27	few	CASRLAGAGELFF	TGTGCCAGCAGGCTAGCGGGAGCCGGGGAGCTGTTTTTT
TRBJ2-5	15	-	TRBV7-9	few	CASSLFGQQEETQYF	TGTGCCAGCAGCTTATTCGGGCAGCAGGAAGAGACCCAGTACTTC
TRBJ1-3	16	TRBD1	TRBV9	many	CASSVEFRGPGNTIYF	TGTGCCAGCAGCGTAGAGTTCAGGGGGCCTGGAAACACCATATATTTT
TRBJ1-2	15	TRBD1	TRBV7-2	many	CASSLQGQGGDGYTF	TGTGCCAGCAGCTTGCAGGGACAGGGAGGAGATGGCTACACCTTC
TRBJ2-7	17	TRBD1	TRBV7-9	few	CASSPSGGGQGAYEQYF	TGTGCCAGCAGCCCTAGTGGGGGGGGACAGGGTGCGTACGAGCAGTACTTC
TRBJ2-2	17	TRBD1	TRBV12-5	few	CASGLVGDRVNTGELFF	TGTGCTAGTGGTTTGGTAGGGGACAGGGTTAACACCGGGGAGCTGTTTTTT
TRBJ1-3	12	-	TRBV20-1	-	CSARDAGNTIYF	TGCAGTGCTAGGGATGCTGGAAACACCATATATTTT
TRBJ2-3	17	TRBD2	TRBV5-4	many	CASSPQGRRGGPDTQYF	TGTGCCAGCAGCCCTCAGGGGAGACGGGGGGGGCCAGATACGCAGTATTTT
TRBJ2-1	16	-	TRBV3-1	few	CASSPGGGATYNEQFF	TGTGCCAGCAGCCCCGGTGGCGGCGCCACCTACAATGAGCAGTTCTTC
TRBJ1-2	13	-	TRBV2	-	CASSEIGDYGYTF	TGTGCCAGCAGTGAGATAGGGGACTATGGCTACACCTTC
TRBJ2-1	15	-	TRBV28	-	CASSSGSDLYNEQFF	TGTGCCAGCAGTTCCGGATCAGATCTCTACAATGAGCAGTTCTTC
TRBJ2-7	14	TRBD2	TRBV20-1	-	CSAAASGDTYEQYF	TGCAGTGCTGCCGCTAGCGGGGATACCTACGAGCAGTACTTC
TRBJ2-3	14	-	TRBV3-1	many	CASSRQGSSDTQYF	TGTGCCAGCAGCCGGCAGGGGAGCTCAGATACGCAGTATTTT
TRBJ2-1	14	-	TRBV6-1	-	CASSEAGVYNEQFF	TGTGCCAGCAGTGAAGCGGGGGTCTACAATGAGCAGTTCTTC
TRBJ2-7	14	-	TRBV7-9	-	CASSSSPRQDEQYF	TGTGCCAGCAGCTCCTCGCCCAGACAGGACGAGCAGTACTTC